The TCR beta chain described here comes from a study of beta chain features in type 1 diabetes. Worth noting for this clone: The antigen is undetermined.

Study findings and constraints: Possibly, sequencing cDNA over-represented cells that had high TCR expression levels. In the patient group, naive, central memory and Treg TCRB repertoires seemed more alike than in the healthy donor group.

Sorted CD4+ subsets: naive, central memory, regulatory, stem cell-like memory (CD45RO/CCR7/CD25/CD127/CD95/CD27 panel). The whole isolated RNA underwent reverse transcription, so sequencing captured expressed TCRB transcripts. Libraries were prepared by immunoSEQ multiplex PCR; TCRdb keeps only in-frame clonotypes and omits some of them. The sample includes 330,000 or so clones, 15% to 20% seen only once; the top ten take under 0.055%. The sample comprised naive CD4+ T cells from blood. This clonotype was sampled from a woman in her late teens or twenties in good health.

The CDR3 spells CASSALGPNYGYTF. CDR3 bases: TGTGCCAGCAGTGCCCTGGGGCCCAACTATGGCTACACCTTC. The chain couples TRBV6-5 to TRBJ1-2; perhaps TRBD1 as D (5 bases). Germline V lookup: CDR1 MNHEY, CDR2 SVGAGI. Between the trimmed V and J ends, which lost 5 bases and 2 bases, there was a span of 12 bases. The CDR3 sequence is 14 residues long.